The following is a TCR beta chain sequence with its context. No antigen is known for it. This entry belongs to a study of tissue T cells after allogeneic stem cell transplantation. Study-wide results and limits: Anatomically similar tissues had similar TCR repertoires within each patient. Motif-based clustering found tissue-specific repertoire signatures shared across patients, though few clones were shared.

The germline gives CDR1 MNHEY, CDR2 SMNVEV (reference sequence). V was cut by 6 bases and J by 1 base, with 12 bases left in between. The CDR3 contains 14 residues. Repertoires were generated with immunoSEQ multiplex PCR, while TCRdb's copy carries only in-frame clones and drops some. The table records 4,000 to 6,000 clones, roughly three quarters of them present only once. GI sites, liver, skin and spleen were taken after median 9.75 post-mortem hours. This specimen was duodenal tissue, taken at autopsy. The sequence came from a female patient between 18 and 50 years old with steroid-refractory graft-versus-host disease after an allogeneic stem cell transplant. The graft donor may have given rise to some T cells. This chain uses TRBV27 with TRBJ1-1, with a tentative D call TRBD1 (5 bases). The CDR3 DNA is TGTGCCAGCAGCCTGGGACTCCCGAACACTGAAGCTTTCTTT. Protein product: CASSLGLPNTEAFF.